Shown below are 5 T cell receptor beta chains from a single sample sequenced in a study of spatial heterogeneity in lung cancer. Study results and caveats: One measure, the expanded intratumoral alpha and beta TCR count, tracked tumor mutation counts.

Time point specified: sample taken at primary tumor resection. Using its own MiXCR run on the 5' RACE reads, TCRdb lists one record per CDR3 protein. In the table there are about 10,000 distinct CDR3 sequences, about 10% of which are singletons. Their antigen targets remain unknown. Sequences were derived from lung tumor tissue, sampled at surgery. The receptors shown here come from a female donor with early-stage non-small cell lung cancer.

This clonotype has just a few counts. The chain combines TRBV28 with TRBJ1-4; D is perhaps TRBD1 (6 bases). Trimming removed 6 bases from V and 10 bases from J, with 21 bases in between. The CDR3 is made up of 15 amino acids. Germline CDR1 MDHEN, CDR2 SYDVKM. CDR3 loop: CASRDPTGWGGKLFF. DNA for the CDR3: TGTGCCAGCAGAGACCCGACAGGTTGGGGTGGAAAACTGTTTTTT. The variable domain in full, with the rest retrieved from reference TRBV28 and TRBJ1-4, is DVKVTQSSRYLVKRTGEKVFLECVQDMDHENMFWYRQDPGLGLRLIYFSYDVKMKEKGDIPEGYSVSREKKERFSLILESASTNQTSMYLCASRDPTGWGGKLFFGSGTQLSVL.

The gene calls are TRBV28 and TRBJ2-5; D is ambiguous. Germline CDR1 is MDHEN and CDR2 is SYDVKM. Trimming took 3 bases from V and 2 from J, leaving 10 bases between them. The CDR3 extends over 14 amino acids. The CDR3 spells CASSLGGPQETQYF. The DNA of the CDR3 is TGTGCCAGCAGTTTGGGCGGACCGCAAGAGACCCAGTACTTC. Combining the CDR3 with reference TRBV28 and TRBJ2-5 gives the whole variable domain DVKVTQSSRYLVKRTGEKVFLECVQDMDHENMFWYRQDPGLGLRLIYFSYDVKMKEKGDIPEGYSVSREKKERFSLILESASTNQTSMYLCASSLGGPQETQYFGPGTRLLVL.

This clonotype is labeled as large. V is TRBV28 and J is TRBJ2-5, with 8 bases lining up with TRBD1. Germline V gives CDR1 MDHEN, CDR2 SYDVKM. Germline trimming cut 5 bases from V and 4 bases from J; bases unmatched to any gene: 12. The CDR3 consists of 16 residues. The CDR3 is CASSRSGGVLRETQYF. CDR3 nucleotide sequence: TGTGCCAGCAGTCGCTCAGGGGGCGTTTTGAGAGAGACCCAGTACTTC.

This clonotype has a count of ten or more. Compared with germline, one end of the junction differs, possibly owing to a read error. The gene calls are TRBV6-2 or TRBV6-3 and TRBJ1-1; no clear D gene. Germline V gene sequence: CDR1 MNHEY, CDR2 SVGEGT. There are 11 residues in the CDR3. The CDR3 sequence is CASSPGLEVFF. DNA for the CDR3: TGTGCCAGCAGTCCCGGGCTTGAAGTTTTCTTT.

This clonotype occurred many times. The chain is built from TRBV10-3 and TRBJ2-1; 8 bases align to TRBD1. The CDR3 spans 15 residues. Germline lookup yields CDR1 ENHRY and CDR2 SYGVKD. Trimming took 4 bases from V and 4 from J; bases not matched to a gene: 6. For the CDR3, the DNA is TGTGCCATCAGTGCCGCCCAGGGGGCTTACAATGAGCAGTTCTTC. This gives the protein CAISAAQGAYNEQFF.